These 28 T cell receptor beta chains were all obtained from the same sample, sequenced in a study of shared clonotypes between healthy human individuals. Sequencing was performed with immunoSEQ multiplex PCR; in TCRdb, only in-frame clones are kept and a portion is missing. Counted here are around 95,000 clones, less than 60% occurring once; the ten biggest clones make up around 15%. The sequenced material came from PBMCs. These receptors all stem from a middle-aged woman in good health. Some clones in this sample may be carry-over from other donors' samples.

The chain links TRBV7-2 to TRBJ2-1; D remains ambiguous. V shed 7 bases and J shed 0 bases, with 7 bases lying between them. The V gene's germline CDR1 is SGHTA and CDR2 FQGNSA. The CDR3 runs 13 residues. This CDR3 reads CASTMSSYNEQFF. CDR3 DNA sequence: TGTGCCAGCACCATGAGCTCCTACAATGAGCAGTTCTTC.

V and J are TRBV27 and TRBJ2-7; 14 positions agree with TRBD2. The CDR3 covers 17 residues. The germline V gene encodes CDR1 MNHEY and CDR2 SMNVEV (reference sequence). J lost 1 base, V lost 8 bases, and 10 bases had no gene match. The CDR3 here is CASGSGLAGVGSYEQYF. The CDR3 DNA sequence: TGTGCCAGCGGCTCGGGACTAGCGGGAGTGGGGTCCTACGAGCAGTACTTC.

On this clone: This sequence is one base from a far larger clone and is likely a read error. The chain employs TRBV23-1 and TRBJ1-5, with D unclear. TRBV23-1 is an open reading frame, and its role is uncertain. CDR3 size: 16 residues. Trimming stripped 4 bases from V and 4 bases from J, with 17 bases between. CDR3 bases: TGCGCCAGCAGTCGATACTCCGTGAAGCAGAATCAGCCCCAGCATTTT. Protein: CASSRYSVKQNQPQHF.

The chain carries TRBV6-1 and TRBJ2-5; D is uncertain. The end of the DNA aligns better with TRBJ2-7, so the J call may be wrong. The CDR3 loop spans 15 amino acids. Germline loops: CDR1 MNHNS, CDR2 SASEGT. CDR3 bases: TGTGCCAGCAGTGTAGGGCCCGCCACATCGAACGAGCAGTACTTC. This encodes CASSVGPATSNEQYF.

The chain employs TRBV5-1 and TRBJ2-1, with 14 bases matching TRBD2. The germline gives CDR1 SGHRS, CDR2 YFSETQ. The CDR3 length is 18 residues. The ends lost 4 bases at V and 5 bases at J; junction bases unmatched: 11. The CDR3 is CASSPGTSGRTGHNEQFF. DNA for the CDR3: TGCGCCAGCAGCCCCGGGACTAGCGGGAGAACTGGGCACAATGAGCAGTTCTTC. The entire variable domain, with the rest obtained from reference TRBV5-1 and TRBJ2-1, is as follows: KAGVTQTPRYLIKTRGQQVTLSCSPISGHRSVSWYQQTPGQGLQFLFEYFSETQRNKGNFPGRFSGRQFSNSRSEMNVSTLELGDSALYLCASSPGTSGRTGHNEQFFGPGTRLTVL.

This clone was observed once. The chain carries TRBV30 and TRBJ2-7; 7 bases are shared with TRBD2. The CDR3 totals 12 residues. The V segment lost 6 bases and the J segment 2 bases; nucleotides outside the gene matches: 4. CDR1 is GTSNPN and CDR2 is SVGIG in the germline V gene (reference sequence). CDR3 protein: CACAGDAYEQYF. The CDR3 region has the DNA TGTGCCTGTGCGGGGGACGCCTACGAGCAGTACTTC.

The chain recombines TRBV5-1 with TRBJ2-1, with 9 bases matching TRBD2. V shed 0 bases, J shed 4 bases, and the junction held 14 bases outside the gene matches. Germline CDR1 and CDR2: SGHRS and YFSETQ. The CDR3 consists of 19 residues. DNA of the CDR3: TGCGCCAGCAGCTTGGCCTTTTTTGCGGGACTAGCTGTTTACAATGAGCAGTTCTTC. This encodes CASSLAFFAGLAVYNEQFF.

The chain employs TRBV2 and TRBJ2-7; D perhaps matches TRBD1 (5 bases). Trimming stripped 2 bases from V and 4 bases from J, with 6 bases between. The CDR3 is 12 residues long. CDR1 and CDR2 from the germline V gene are SNHLY and FYNNEI. The CDR3 loop is CASSEQGYEQYF. The CDR3 nucleotides read TGTGCCAGCAGTGAACAGGGATACGAGCAGTACTTC.

The genes are TRBV6-5 and TRBJ2-1; 7 bases align to TRBD2. This CDR3 has 14 residues. Germline V lookup: CDR1 MNHEY, CDR2 SVGAGI. The ends lost 5 bases at V and 7 bases at J; junction bases unmatched: 8. CDR3 nucleotides: TGTGCCAGCAGTGCCTGGGAGGGCCGAAATGAGCAGTTCTTC. Encoded protein: CASSAWEGRNEQFF.

This clone came up many times. V usage is TRBV19 and J usage is TRBJ1-1, with unresolved D. Trimming pared 4 bases from V and 3 bases from J, leaving 9 bases between. Germline assignment: CDR1 LNHDA and CDR2 SQIVND (reference sequence). This CDR3 is 13 amino acids long. The CDR3, as DNA: TGTGCCAGTAGTAGAGTGGTGGACACTGAAGCTTTCTTT. Protein sequence: CASSRVVDTEAFF. The full variable domain, its missing parts supplied by reference TRBV19 and TRBJ1-1, is DGGITQSPKYLFRKEGQNVTLSCEQNLNHDAMYWYRQDPGQGLRLIYYSQIVNDFQKGDIAEGYSVSREKKESFPLTVTSAQKNPTAFYLCASSRVVDTEAFFGQGTRLTVV.

The V gene is TRBV18, the J gene TRBJ2-3; 10 positions agree with TRBD2. Germline V gene data show CDR1 as KGHSH and CDR2 as LQKENI. The J segment lost 2 bases and the V segment lost 0 bases, leaving 2 bases of the junction unmatched. CDR3 length equals 16 residues. The chain's CDR3 is CASSPPGLATTDTQYF. The DNA of the CDR3 is TGTGCCAGCTCACCACCGGGACTAGCGACCACAGATACGCAGTATTTT. The full variable domain, in which reference TRBV18 and TRBJ2-3 provide the parts outside the CDR3, is NAGVMQNPRHLVRRRGQEARLRCSPMKGHSHVYWYRQLPEEGLKFMVYLQKENIIDESGMPKERFSAEFPKEGPSILRIQQVVRGDSAAYFCASSPPGLATTDTQYFGPGTRLTVL.

The chain carries TRBV7-9 and TRBJ1-5; D is unclear. The CDR3 consists of 14 residues. CDR1 and CDR2 from the germline V gene are SEHNR and FQNEAQ (reference sequence). The V end was cut by 1 base, the J end by 4 bases, with 8 bases between. The CDR3 loop is CASSLEGQNQPQHF. As DNA, the CDR3 is TGTGCCAGCAGCTTAGAGGGCCAGAATCAGCCCCAGCATTTT. Together with reference TRBV7-9 and TRBJ1-5, the CDR3 gives the full variable domain: DTGVSQNPRHKITKRGQNVTFRCDPISEHNRLYWYRQTLGQGPEFLTYFQNEAQLEKSRLLSDRFSAERPKGSFSTLEIQRTEQGDSAMYLCASSLEGQNQPQHFGDGTRLSIL.

This clone was seen at least ten times. The V gene is TRBV27, the J gene TRBJ1-1; possible D gene TRBD1, 5 bases. The CDR3 sequence is 14 residues long. Trimming stripped 5 bases from V and 3 bases from J, with 13 bases between. Germline V lookup: CDR1 MNHEY, CDR2 SMNVEV (reference sequence). CDR3 bases: TGTGCCAGCAGTAGTACCCGGGACGACACTGAAGCTTTCTTT. This encodes CASSSTRDDTEAFF.

The chain joins TRBV6-6 to TRBJ1-5; D not certain. Trimming removed 7 bases from V and 9 bases from J, with 7 bases in between. The CDR3 extends over 10 amino acids. Looked up from germline, CDR1 is MNHNY and CDR2 is SVGAGI (reference sequence). CDR3 nucleotides: TGTGCCAGCAATAGAGGGCCCCAGCATTTT. This translates into CASNRGPQHF.

The chain links TRBV20-1 to TRBJ2-1, with D tentatively TRBD2 (5 bases). Germline lookup yields CDR1 DFQATT and CDR2 SNEGSKA (reference sequence). This CDR3 is built from 11 residues. Trimming removed 6 bases from V and 10 bases from J, with 13 bases in between. The CDR3 bases are TGCAGTGCGGAAACTAGGTTCGAGCAGTTCTTC. It yields the protein CSAETRFEQFF.

This clone showed up many times. The V gene is TRBV6-1, the J gene TRBJ1-5; 11 bases map to TRBD1. This CDR3 spans 13 amino acids. Per germline, CDR1 MNHNS and CDR2 SASEGT. Trimming at V came to 10 bases and at J to 6 bases, leaving 5 bases not matched to a gene. This CDR3 reads CAIGQGAAQPQHF. The CDR3 DNA follows: TGTGCCATAGGACAGGGGGCCGCTCAGCCCCAGCATTTT.

This clone was observed many times. J is TRBJ2-3 and V is TRBV29-1, with TRBD1 matching 7 bases. The CDR3 consists of 13 residues. J gave up 5 bases and V 3 bases, and 5 bases lay outside the gene matches. Germline V CDR1 and CDR2: SQVTM, ANQGSEA. The CDR3 DNA sequence: TGCAGCGTTGAGACAGGGAATGGAGATACGCAGTATTTT. This gives the protein CSVETGNGDTQYF.

In its sample, this clone was seen many times. The DNA for the CDR3 is TGTGCCACCAGCAGTGGGTTTAGTTCGGGAGGACCGGATACGCAGTATTTT. It yields the protein CATSSGFSSGGPDTQYF. The chain uses TRBV15 and TRBJ2-3; TRBD2 matches at 7 bases. V dropped 3 bases and J dropped 6; count of bases not matched to a gene: 15. Germline CDR1 LNHNV, CDR2 YYDKDF (reference sequence). The CDR3 has 17 amino acids.

To note about this clone: A far larger clone is one base from this, pointing to a likely read error. This chain links TRBV30 with TRBJ1-3; no reliable D call. This CDR3 is 14 amino acids long. CDR1 and CDR2 (germline): GTSNPN, SVGIG (reference sequence). The V and J ends lost 2 bases and 2 bases respectively, with 10 bases between them. CDR3 coding DNA: TGTGCCTGGAGTCCGGGGAACCCTGGAAACACCATATATTTT. Amino acid sequence: CAWSPGNPGNTIYF.

The CDR3 DNA is TGTGCCAGCAGTGATCTGACGACCGAGCAGTTCTTC. It encodes CASSDLTTEQFF. The chain carries TRBV25-1 and TRBJ2-1; no clear D. CDR1 and CDR2 (germline): MGHDK, SYGVNS. The CDR3 covers 12 residues. V gave up 3 bases and J gave up 10 bases, with 10 bases separating them.

This clone was recorded many times. The V and J genes are TRBV19 and TRBJ1-1; 7 bases map to TRBD1. The CDR3 loop spans 13 amino acids. Germline CDR1 reads LNHDA; CDR2 reads SQIVND (reference sequence). With V trimmed by 3 bases and J by 10 bases, 8 bases remained unmatched. This CDR3 is CASSIGTVPRAFF. CDR3 DNA sequence: TGTGCCAGTAGTATCGGGACAGTCCCCCGAGCTTTCTTT.

As to this clone: A far bigger clonotype differs at one base, so this is likely a read error. The V call is TRBV18, the J call TRBJ2-5; D unclear. The germline CDR1 and CDR2 sequences are KGHSH and LQKENI. There are 12 residues in the CDR3. Trimming cost V 0 bases and J 2 bases, with 1 base left between them. This chain's CDR3 is CASSPPQETQYF. The CDR3 bases are TGTGCCAGCTCACCACCACAAGAGACCCAGTACTTC. The full variable domain, rest sourced from reference TRBV18 and TRBJ2-5, is NAGVMQNPRHLVRRRGQEARLRCSPMKGHSHVYWYRQLPEEGLKFMVYLQKENIIDESGMPKERFSAEFPKEGPSILRIQQVVRGDSAAYFCASSPPQETQYFGPGTRLLVL.

In this sample, this clone turned up many times. V is TRBV9 and J is TRBJ1-1; D remains ambiguous. V lost 0 bases to trimming and J lost 2 bases, with 5 bases between them. Germline V gives CDR1 SGDLS, CDR2 YYNGEE. This CDR3 spans 13 amino acids. In nucleotides, the CDR3 is TGTGCCAGCAGCGTAGATACTAACACTGAAGCTTTCTTT. Its protein is CASSVDTNTEAFF.

This clone was recorded at least ten times. The chain employs TRBV2 and TRBJ2-1; TRBD1 or TRBD2 may be the D gene (5 bases each). CDR1 is SNHLY, CDR2 FYNNEI, per germline. This CDR3 contains 14 residues. The V end was cut by 7 bases, the J end by 6 bases, with 16 bases between. In DNA form, the CDR3 reads TGTGCCAGCAACGGGGCCCAGAGGGGCAATGAGCAGTTCTTC. This sequence encodes CASNGAQRGNEQFF.

The chain combines TRBV11-2 with TRBJ1-2, with D hard to call. The CDR3 length is 15 residues. Trimming stripped 5 bases from V and 3 bases from J, with 16 bases between. Germline CDR1 SGHAT, CDR2 FQNNGV. Here the CDR3 DNA reads TGTGCCAGCAGCCCAAACAGCGTTCGGTACTATGGCTACACCTTC. As protein: CASSPNSVRYYGYTF.

Note on this clone: A read error is possible here, since a much larger clone lies one base away. This specimen includes other DNA sequences encoding the same CDR3. V gene TRBV5-4 combines with J gene TRBJ2-1, with D perhaps TRBD1 (6 bases). The CDR3 runs to 15 residues. CDR1 and CDR2 from the germline V gene are SGHNT and YYREEE (reference sequence). V dropped 7 bases and J dropped 2 bases, with 16 bases sitting between them. The CDR3: CASSRRDKPYNEQFF. The CDR3 coding sequence is TGTGCCAGCTCCCGCCGGGACAAGCCCTACAATGAGCAGTTCTTC.

This clone was detected many times. The same CDR3 arises from other DNA sequences in this sample as well. The chain links TRBV6-5 to TRBJ2-7, with 7 bases identical to TRBD2. This CDR3 has 16 residues. The germline V gene has CDR1 MNHEY and CDR2 SVGAGI. With 0 bases clipped from V and 1 base from J, the junction kept 6 bases outside the gene matches. CDR3 loop: CASSYSGTLASYEQYF. The CDR3 DNA reads TGTGCCAGCAGTTACTCAGGTACACTAGCGTCCTACGAGCAGTACTTC.

This clone was seen more than once but under ten times. The gene calls are TRBV29-1 and TRBJ2-1, with 10 positions matching TRBD2. Germline V gene sequence: CDR1 SQVTM, CDR2 ANQGSEA. With 4 bases clipped from V and 4 bases from J, the junction kept 1 base outside the gene matches. The CDR3 has 13 residues. The CDR3 here is CSVAAGGYNEQFF. Here the CDR3 DNA reads TGCAGCGTTGCAGCGGGAGGGTACAATGAGCAGTTCTTC.